Reported below is one T cell receptor (beta chain). This clonotype has a handful of counts. The specificity of this receptor is unknown. Base-call qualities are not available, and no considerably larger clone is one nucleotide away. This sample is part of a study of spatial heterogeneity in lung cancer (dated by TCRdb to about 2019). Study-level background: Beta-chain transcripts were consistently detected in greater numbers than alpha-chain transcripts, which likely reflects a higher abundance of beta-chain transcripts. In non-small cell lung cancer, the study quantitatively compared TCR alpha and beta repertoires across several tumor regions, matched nontumor lung, and blood. In the raw uncorrected reads, each unique combination of TCR and UMI appeared more than ten times on average. The study linked features of the TCR repertoire to counts of nonsynonymous mutations, which were determined by whole-exome sequencing of tumor tissue. In tumor regions, TCR transcript counts showed a strong correlation with a T cell transcriptional module score from matched bulk RNA-seq. Both alpha and beta chains were TCR-sequenced in samples taken at surgery, namely 220 tumor regions, 64 matched nontumor lung samples and 50 to 60 PBMC samples. On the study overall, not on this receptor specifically: Confirming at a functional level the hypothesis that regional TCRs recognize regional mutations was considered to require additional single-cell paired TCR alpha and beta sequencing. The tumor nonsynonymous mutation count correlated with the number of expanded intratumoral alpha and beta TCRs. Counts of ubiquitous and regional expanded TCRs correlated with counts of ubiquitous and regional nonsynonymous mutations, respectively. TCR-seq coverage of tumor T cells was estimated to be only about 6.7% for alpha chains and more than 11% for beta chains.

Explained via the paper, the time point label denotes: sample taken at primary tumor resection. Donors were some 70 patients with early-stage, untreated non-small cell lung cancer from the lung TRACERx cohort. TCR sequencing used whole RNA extracted from tumor and nontumor lung tissue, or from cryopreserved PBMC samples, without cell sorting. A patient was chosen for TCR sequencing only when enough RNA was available from at least two tumor regions. Before selection, tumor and adjacent nontumor lung specimens were reviewed by a lung pathologist. The library was produced with 5' RACE. Sequencing relied on a NextSeq 500. In the TCR library protocol, a unique molecular identifier was attached to each TCR cDNA molecule so that PCR and sequencing errors could be corrected. As for how the authors treated the data: TCR identification, UMI-based error correction and CDR3 extraction were all carried out with Decombinator tools. TCRs above a frequency of 2 per 1,000, corresponding to the top 1% of the tumor frequency distribution, were defined as expanded. Expanded tumor TCRs were classed as regional if statistically deemed absent (corrected P<0.05) from at least one tumor region, otherwise ubiquitous. Each repertoire was subsampled 100 times to 5,000 TCRs, after which Renyi diversity was computed with the R vegan package. To build CDR3 similarity networks, amino acid triplet string-kernel similarity was used, and CDR3s were connected when their pairwise similarity was above 0.82. TCRdb ran its own pipeline on the public reads, namely fastp trimming at Q25 and MiXCR clone calling, and kept in-frame beta chains. Rows are unified per CDR3 protein, each entry keeping the most common DNA and genes. The V and J calls and clone size are TCRdb's, not the authors'. The sample records about 100,000 distinct CDR3 sequences, under 4.5% of which are singletons. 21% of the sample is in the top ten clones.

The trim is 4 bases for V and 10 bases for J, with a gap of 10 bases between the germline ends. The germline V gene specifies ENHRY as CDR1 and SYGVKD as CDR2. Including the terminal cysteine and phenylalanine, the CDR3 comprises 11 residues. Only the CDR3 region is kept as DNA, spanning 33 bases read in frame from base 1. Sequences were derived from lung tumor tissue, sampled at surgery. The sequence links TRBV10-3 to TRBJ1-1, with the D segment identity uncertain. The clonotype was recovered from a male donor with early-stage non-small cell lung cancer. The CDR3: CAISGEAGAFF. The nucleotide sequence reads TGTGCCATCAGTGGGGAGGCTGGAGCTTTCTTT.